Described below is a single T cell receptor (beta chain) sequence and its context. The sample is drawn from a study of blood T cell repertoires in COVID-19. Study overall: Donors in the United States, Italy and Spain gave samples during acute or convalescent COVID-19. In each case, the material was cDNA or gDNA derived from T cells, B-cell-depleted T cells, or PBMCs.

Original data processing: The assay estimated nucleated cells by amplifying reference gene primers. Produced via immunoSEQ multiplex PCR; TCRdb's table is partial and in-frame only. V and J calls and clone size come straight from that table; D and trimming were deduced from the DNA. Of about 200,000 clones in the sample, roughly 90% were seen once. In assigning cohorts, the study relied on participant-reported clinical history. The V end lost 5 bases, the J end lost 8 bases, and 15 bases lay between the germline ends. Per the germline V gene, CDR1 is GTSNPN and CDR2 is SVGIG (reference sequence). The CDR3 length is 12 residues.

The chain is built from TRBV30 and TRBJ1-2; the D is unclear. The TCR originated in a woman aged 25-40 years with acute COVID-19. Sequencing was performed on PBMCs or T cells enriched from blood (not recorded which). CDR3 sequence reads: CAWAGNWRGYTF. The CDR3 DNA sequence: TGTGCCTGGGCCGGGAATTGGCGAGGCTACACCTTC.